The T cell receptor (beta chain) under discussion was sequenced for a study of cytomegalovirus exposure and HLA in healthy donors. It was with 60 Vbeta and 13 Jbeta primers that the PCR ran. Libraries were prepared by immunoSEQ multiplex PCR; TCRdb keeps only in-frame clonotypes and omits some of them. Of 100,000 to 150,000 clones listed, under 90% are singletons. A single count supports this clone. The J segment lost 0 bases and the V segment lost 5 bases, leaving 9 bases of the junction unmatched. CDR3 length: 17 amino acids. Germline loops: CDR1 SGHDN, CDR2 FVKESK. The clonotype originates from a woman aged 40 to 50 in good health and CMV-seronegative. Sequenced input: PBMCs. The chain uses TRBV14 and TRBJ1-4, with TRBD1 matching 7 bases. CDR3 region: CASSTDRVAATNEKLFF. Here the CDR3 DNA reads TGTGCCAGCAGCACTGACAGGGTGGCCGCAACTAATGAAAAACTGTTTTTT.